Below, 8 T cell receptor beta chains from the same sample are listed, as sequenced in a study of blood T cell repertoires in COVID-19. The assay was immunoSEQ multiplex PCR, and TCRdb's table has in-frame clones only and misses some. Found here are 9,500 or so clones, around 89% of them singletons; the top ten hold 5.5% to 6%. The material sequenced was peripheral blood. The receptors derive from a human donor in a cohort sampled during active COVID-19.

The V gene is TRBV19, the J gene TRBJ2-1; 9 bases match TRBD1. J lost 8 bases, V lost 8 bases, and 7 bases had no gene match. The CDR3 sequence is 13 residues long. CDR1 is LNHDA and CDR2 is SQIVND in the germline V gene (reference sequence). As DNA, the CDR3 is TGTGCCAGTCTAGGGGACAGGGCCCATGAGCAGTTCTTC. Translated, it gives CASLGDRAHEQFF. Based on the CDR3 plus reference TRBV19 and TRBJ2-1, the full variable domain is DGGITQSPKYLFRKEGQNVTLSCEQNLNHDAMYWYRQDPGQGLRLIYYSQIVNDFQKGDIAEGYSVSREKKESFPLTVTSAQKNPTAFYLCASLGDRAHEQFFGPGTRLTVL.

The CDR3 loop is CAPSGIGADTQYF. The CDR3 DNA reads TGTGCCCCCAGCGGAATTGGGGCAGATACGCAGTATTTT. V usage is TRBV2 and J usage is TRBJ2-3; weak D call: TRBD2 (5 bases). Germline CDR1 reads SNHLY; CDR2 reads FYNNEI. The ends were cut back, 11 bases at V and 4 bases at J, with 16 bases in the middle. The CDR3 consists of 13 residues.

The chain uses TRBV5-1 and TRBJ1-5, with a weak D call TRBD1 (5 bases). Trimming pared 0 bases from V and 4 bases from J, leaving 8 bases between. This CDR3 spans 14 amino acids. Germline V CDR1 and CDR2: SGHRS, YFSETQ. The CDR3 nucleotides are TGCGCCAGCAGCTTGGCTCCAGGGAATCAGCCCCAGCATTTT. Residues: CASSLAPGNQPQHF.

The chain employs TRBV27 and TRBJ1-5; TRBD1 is a possible D gene (5 bases). Germline lookup yields CDR1 MNHEY and CDR2 SMNVEV (reference sequence). This CDR3 region has 13 residues. Trimming took off 4 bases at V and 7 bases at J, with 11 bases between the two ends. The CDR3 sequence: CASSYGASQPQHF. The CDR3 region has the DNA TGTGCCAGCAGTTATGGGGCGAGCCAGCCCCAGCATTTT.

In its sample, this clone was seen once. This chain connects TRBV30 to TRBJ1-5, with no clear D. Germline V gene sequence: CDR1 GTSNPN, CDR2 SVGIG (reference sequence). This CDR3 has 14 amino acids. The V gene lost 0 bases and the J gene lost 3 bases, with 9 bases spanning the gap. In DNA form, the CDR3 reads TGTGCCTGGAGTGTTGGCAGCGTCAATCAGCCCCAGCATTTT. Its translation is CAWSVGSVNQPQHF.

In nucleotides, the CDR3 is TGTGCCAGCAGTTACTCGAGGGGGCAACACTATGGCTACACCTTC. Translating gives CASSYSRGQHYGYTF. This chain links TRBV6-5 with TRBJ1-2, with TRBD1 matching 7 bases. Trimming at V came to 0 bases and at J to 3 bases, leaving 4 bases not matched to a gene. Germline lookup yields CDR1 MNHEY and CDR2 SVGAGI. This CDR3 is built from 15 residues.

This clone was seen just once. This chain connects TRBV19 to TRBJ2-2; D remains unclear. V lost 3 bases and J 2 bases, leaving 10 bases between the germline ends. CDR1 and CDR2 from the germline V gene are LNHDA and SQIVND (reference sequence). The CDR3 loop spans 15 amino acids. The CDR3 loop is CASSISTDNTGELFF. The CDR3 DNA sequence: TGTGCCAGTAGTATTTCGACTGATAACACCGGGGAGCTGTTTTTT.

The chain uses TRBV4-2 and TRBJ2-4, with D maybe TRBD2 (6 bases). CDR1 is LGHNA and CDR2 is YNFKEQ in the germline V gene. The CDR3 length is 15 residues. V gave up 4 bases and J gave up 9 bases, with 19 bases separating them. This CDR3 reads CASSPGSLSQGIQYF. DNA for the CDR3: TGTGCCAGCAGCCCCGGGAGTCTTAGCCAGGGCATTCAGTACTTC.